The T cell receptor beta chain described here comes from a study of monozygotic twins with inflammatory bowel disease. Study-level findings and limits: Using the inverse Simpson index, IBD patients had lower TCRbeta diversity than healthy co-twins. The authors found no support for a single strong IBD-associated signal or clonotype.

TCRdb reanalyzed the 5' RACE reads and collapses them to one entry per CDR3 protein, without DNA. Across around 400,000 distinct CDR3 sequences, the top ten clones capture under 3% of the sample. The CDR3 has 15 residues. Germline CDR1 and CDR2: LNHDA and SQIVND (reference sequence). As to this clonotype: Its matching antigen is unknown.

Investigators extracted total RNA from whole blood and did not sort T cells. Sequencing input: blood. The gene calls are TRBV19 and TRBJ1-2; without DNA, the TCRdb call of TRBD1 cannot be checked. The TCR was taken from a human donor with ulcerative colitis or Crohn's disease, or a healthy co-twin of an affected twin (not recorded which). CDR3: CASSIPSQGHYGYTF.